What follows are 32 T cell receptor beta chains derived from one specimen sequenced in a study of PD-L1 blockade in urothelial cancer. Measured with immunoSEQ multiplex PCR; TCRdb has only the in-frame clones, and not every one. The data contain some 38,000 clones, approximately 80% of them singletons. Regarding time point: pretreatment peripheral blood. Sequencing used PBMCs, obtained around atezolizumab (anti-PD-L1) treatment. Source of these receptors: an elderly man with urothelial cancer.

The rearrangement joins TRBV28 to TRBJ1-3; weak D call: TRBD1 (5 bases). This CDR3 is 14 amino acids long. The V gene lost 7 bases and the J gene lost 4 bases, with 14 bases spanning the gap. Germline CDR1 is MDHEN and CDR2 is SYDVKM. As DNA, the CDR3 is TGTGCCAGCAACCTGGGACTGATCGGAAACACCATATATTTT. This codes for CASNLGLIGNTIYF.

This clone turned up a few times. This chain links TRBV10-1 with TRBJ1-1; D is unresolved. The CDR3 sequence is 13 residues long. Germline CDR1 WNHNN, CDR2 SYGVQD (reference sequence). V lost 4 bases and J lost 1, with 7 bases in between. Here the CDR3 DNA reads TGCGCCAGCAGTGCTACGGGGAACACTGAAGCTTTCTTT. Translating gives CASSATGNTEAFF.

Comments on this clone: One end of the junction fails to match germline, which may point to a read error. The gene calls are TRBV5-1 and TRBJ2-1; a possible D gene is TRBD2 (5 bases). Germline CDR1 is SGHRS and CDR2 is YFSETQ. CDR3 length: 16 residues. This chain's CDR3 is CASRQTTGGLYSEQFF. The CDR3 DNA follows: TGCGCCAGCAGACAAACAACGGGCGGGCTTTACAGTGAGCAGTTCTTC.

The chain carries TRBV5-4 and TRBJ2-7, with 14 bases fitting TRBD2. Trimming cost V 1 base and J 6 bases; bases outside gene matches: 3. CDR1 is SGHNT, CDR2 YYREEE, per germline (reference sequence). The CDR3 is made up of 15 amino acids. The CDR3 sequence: CASSLRTSGRSEQYF. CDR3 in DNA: TGTGCCAGCAGCTTGAGGACTAGCGGGAGGAGCGAGCAGTACTTC.

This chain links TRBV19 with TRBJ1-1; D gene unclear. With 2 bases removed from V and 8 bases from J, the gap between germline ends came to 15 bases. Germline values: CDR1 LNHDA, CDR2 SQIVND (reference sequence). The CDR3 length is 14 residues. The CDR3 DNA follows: TGTGCCAGTAGTATAACCACGGTCTCCGTAGAAGCTTTCTTT. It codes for CASSITTVSVEAFF.

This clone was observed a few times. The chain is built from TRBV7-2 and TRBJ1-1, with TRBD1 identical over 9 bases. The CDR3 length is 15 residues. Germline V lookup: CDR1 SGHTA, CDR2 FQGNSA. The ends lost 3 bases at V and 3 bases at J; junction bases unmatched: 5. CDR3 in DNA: TGTGCCAGCAGCTTCAACAGGGGGCAGTACACTGAAGCTTTCTTT. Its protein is CASSFNRGQYTEAFF.

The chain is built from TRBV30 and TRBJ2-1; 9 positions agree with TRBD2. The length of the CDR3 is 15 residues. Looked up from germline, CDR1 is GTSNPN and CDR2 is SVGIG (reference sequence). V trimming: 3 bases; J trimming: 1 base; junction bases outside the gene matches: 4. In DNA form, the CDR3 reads TGTGCCTGGAGGGGGCTAGCGGGGTCCTACAATGAGCAGTTCTTC. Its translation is CAWRGLAGSYNEQFF.

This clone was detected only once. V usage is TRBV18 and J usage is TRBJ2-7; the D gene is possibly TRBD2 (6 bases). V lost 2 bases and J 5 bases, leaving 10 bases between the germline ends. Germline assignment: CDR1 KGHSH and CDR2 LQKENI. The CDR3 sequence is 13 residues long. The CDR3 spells CASSPSREDEQYF. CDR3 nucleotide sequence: TGTGCCAGCTCACCATCCAGGGAGGACGAGCAGTACTTC.

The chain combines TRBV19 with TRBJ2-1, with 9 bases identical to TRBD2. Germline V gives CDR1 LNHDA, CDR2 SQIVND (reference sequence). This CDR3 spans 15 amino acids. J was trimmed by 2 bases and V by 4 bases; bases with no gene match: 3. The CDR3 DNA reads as TGTGCCAGTAGTAAGGCGGGAGGGGCCTACAATGAGCAGTTCTTC. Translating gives CASSKAGGAYNEQFF.

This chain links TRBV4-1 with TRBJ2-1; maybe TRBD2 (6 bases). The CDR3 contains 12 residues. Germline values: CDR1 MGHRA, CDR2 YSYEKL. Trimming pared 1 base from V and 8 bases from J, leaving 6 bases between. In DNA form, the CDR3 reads TGCGCCAGCAGCCAAGGGGAGGATGAGCAGTTCTTC. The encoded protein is CASSQGEDEQFF.

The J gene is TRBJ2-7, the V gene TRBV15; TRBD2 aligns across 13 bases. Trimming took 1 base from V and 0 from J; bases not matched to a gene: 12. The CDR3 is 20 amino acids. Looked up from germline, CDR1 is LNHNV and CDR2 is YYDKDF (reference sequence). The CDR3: CATSRAITPGLAGSSYEQYF. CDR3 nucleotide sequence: TGTGCCACCAGCAGAGCTATAACACCGGGACTAGCGGGAAGCTCCTACGAGCAGTACTTC.

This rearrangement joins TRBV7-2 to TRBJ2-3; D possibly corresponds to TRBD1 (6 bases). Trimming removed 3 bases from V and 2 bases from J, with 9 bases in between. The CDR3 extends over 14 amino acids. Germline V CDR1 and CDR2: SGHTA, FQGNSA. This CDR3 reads CASSLRTVTDTQYF. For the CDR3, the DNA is TGTGCCAGCAGCTTGAGGACAGTCACAGATACGCAGTATTTT.

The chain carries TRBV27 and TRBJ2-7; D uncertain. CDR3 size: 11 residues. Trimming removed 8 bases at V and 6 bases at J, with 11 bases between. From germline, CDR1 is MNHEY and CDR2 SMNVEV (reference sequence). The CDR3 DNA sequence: TGTGCCAGCGGCCTCCTCAGCGAGCAGTACTTC. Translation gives CASGLLSEQYF.

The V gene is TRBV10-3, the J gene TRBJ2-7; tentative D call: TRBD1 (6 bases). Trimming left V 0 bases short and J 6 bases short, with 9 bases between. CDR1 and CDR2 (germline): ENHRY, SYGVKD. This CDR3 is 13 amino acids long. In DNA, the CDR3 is TGTGCCATCAGTGAGTCTACAGGGCCCGAGCAGTACTTC. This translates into CAISESTGPEQYF.

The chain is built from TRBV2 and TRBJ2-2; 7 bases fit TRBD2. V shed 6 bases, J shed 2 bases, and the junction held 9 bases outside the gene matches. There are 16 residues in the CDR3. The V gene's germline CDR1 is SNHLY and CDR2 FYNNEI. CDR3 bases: TGTGCCAGCAGCCCAACTAGCGCCCAAAACACCGGGGAGCTGTTTTTT. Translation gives CASSPTSAQNTGELFF.

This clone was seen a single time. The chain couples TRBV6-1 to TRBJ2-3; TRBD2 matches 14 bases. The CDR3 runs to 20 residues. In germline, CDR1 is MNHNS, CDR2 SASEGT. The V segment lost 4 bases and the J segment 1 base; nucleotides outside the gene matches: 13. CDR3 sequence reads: CASSGLPGTSGSYGTDTQYF. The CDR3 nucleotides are TGTGCCAGCAGTGGATTACCGGGGACTAGCGGGAGTTATGGCACAGATACGCAGTATTTT.

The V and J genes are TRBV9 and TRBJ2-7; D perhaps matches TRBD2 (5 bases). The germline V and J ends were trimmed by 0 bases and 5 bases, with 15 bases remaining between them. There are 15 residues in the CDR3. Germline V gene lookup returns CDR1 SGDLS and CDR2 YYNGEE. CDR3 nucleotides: TGTGCCAGCAGCGTAGACGTGGGAGTGGGGAACGAGCAGTACTTC. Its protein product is CASSVDVGVGNEQYF.

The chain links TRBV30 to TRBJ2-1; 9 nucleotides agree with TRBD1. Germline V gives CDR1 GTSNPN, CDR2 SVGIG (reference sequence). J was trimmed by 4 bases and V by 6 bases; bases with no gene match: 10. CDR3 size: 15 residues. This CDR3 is CACKLRDRAYNEQFF. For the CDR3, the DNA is TGTGCCTGCAAATTACGGGACAGGGCATACAATGAGCAGTTCTTC.

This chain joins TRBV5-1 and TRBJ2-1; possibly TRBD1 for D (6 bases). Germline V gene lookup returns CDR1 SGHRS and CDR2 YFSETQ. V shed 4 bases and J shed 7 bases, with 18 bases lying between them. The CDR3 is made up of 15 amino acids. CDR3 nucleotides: TGCGCCAGCAGCCCCCTCCTACAGGGAGTGAATGAGCAGTTCTTC. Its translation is CASSPLLQGVNEQFF. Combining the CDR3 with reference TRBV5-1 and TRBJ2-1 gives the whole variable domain KAGVTQTPRYLIKTRGQQVTLSCSPISGHRSVSWYQQTPGQGLQFLFEYFSETQRNKGNFPGRFSGRQFSNSRSEMNVSTLELGDSALYLCASSPLLQGVNEQFFGPGTRLTVL.

The chain's CDR3 is CASSYLETQYF. CDR3 DNA sequence: TGTGCCAGCAGTTACCTCGAGACCCAGTACTTC. V and J are TRBV6-6 and TRBJ2-5; D not certain. Germline V lookup: CDR1 MNHNY, CDR2 SVGAGI (reference sequence). The CDR3 spans 11 residues. Trimming removed 2 bases from V and 5 bases from J, with 3 bases in between.

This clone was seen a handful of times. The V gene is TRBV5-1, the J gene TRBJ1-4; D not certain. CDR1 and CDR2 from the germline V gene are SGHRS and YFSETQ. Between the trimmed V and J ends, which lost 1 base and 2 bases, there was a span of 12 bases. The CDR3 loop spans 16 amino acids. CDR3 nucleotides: TGCGCCAGCAGCTTGCCACATGGTTTGACTAATGAAAAACTGTTTTTT. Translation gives CASSLPHGLTNEKLFF.

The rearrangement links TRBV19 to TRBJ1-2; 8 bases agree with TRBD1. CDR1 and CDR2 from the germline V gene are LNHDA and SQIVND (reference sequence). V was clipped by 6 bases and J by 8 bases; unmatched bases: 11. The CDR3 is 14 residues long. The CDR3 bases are TGTGCCAGTAGACCAGACAGGGGAACTCTGGGCTACACCTTC. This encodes CASRPDRGTLGYTF.

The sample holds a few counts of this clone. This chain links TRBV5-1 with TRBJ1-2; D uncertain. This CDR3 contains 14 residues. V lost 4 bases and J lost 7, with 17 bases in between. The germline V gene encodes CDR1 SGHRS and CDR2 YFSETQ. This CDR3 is CASSISGQDIGYTF. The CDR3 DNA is TGCGCCAGCAGCATTAGCGGGCAAGACATTGGCTACACCTTC.

CDR3 nucleotides: TGTGCCAGCAGCCAAAGGACAGGGAGGGAAGAGACCCAGTACTTC. Its translation is CASSQRTGREETQYF. The chain couples TRBV5-4 to TRBJ2-5; maybe TRBD1 (8 bases). The CDR3 has 15 residues. V gave up 4 bases and J gave up 3 bases, with 16 bases separating them. CDR1 and CDR2 (germline): SGHNT, YYREEE (reference sequence).

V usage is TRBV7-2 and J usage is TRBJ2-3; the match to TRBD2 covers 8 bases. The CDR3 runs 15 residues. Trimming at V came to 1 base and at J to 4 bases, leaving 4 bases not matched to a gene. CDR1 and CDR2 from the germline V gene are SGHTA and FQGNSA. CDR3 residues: CASSLDGREADTQYF. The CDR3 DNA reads TGTGCCAGCAGCTTAGACGGGCGGGAGGCAGATACGCAGTATTTT.

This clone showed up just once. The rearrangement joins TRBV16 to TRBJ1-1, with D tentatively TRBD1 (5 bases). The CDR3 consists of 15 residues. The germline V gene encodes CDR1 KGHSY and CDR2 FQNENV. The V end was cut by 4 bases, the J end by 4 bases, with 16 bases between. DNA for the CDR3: TGTGCCAGCAGCCCGGATAGGGTTACAGGCACTGAAGCTTTCTTT. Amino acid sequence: CASSPDRVTGTEAFF.

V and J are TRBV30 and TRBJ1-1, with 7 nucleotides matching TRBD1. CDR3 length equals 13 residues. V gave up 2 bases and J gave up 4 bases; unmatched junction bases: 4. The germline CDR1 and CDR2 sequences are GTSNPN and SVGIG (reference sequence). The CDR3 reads CAWSRAGGTEAFF. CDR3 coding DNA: TGTGCCTGGAGTAGGGCAGGGGGCACTGAAGCTTTCTTT.

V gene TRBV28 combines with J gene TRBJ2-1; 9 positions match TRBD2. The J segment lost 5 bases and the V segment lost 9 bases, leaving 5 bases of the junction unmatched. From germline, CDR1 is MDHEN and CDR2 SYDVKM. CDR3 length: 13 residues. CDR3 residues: CARGREGDNEQFF. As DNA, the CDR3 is TGTGCCAGAGGGCGGGAGGGGGACAATGAGCAGTTCTTC. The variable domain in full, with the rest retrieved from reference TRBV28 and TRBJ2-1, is DVKVTQSSRYLVKRTGEKVFLECVQDMDHENMFWYRQDPGLGLRLIYFSYDVKMKEKGDIPEGYSVSREKKERFSLILESASTNQTSMYLCARGREGDNEQFFGPGTRLTVL.

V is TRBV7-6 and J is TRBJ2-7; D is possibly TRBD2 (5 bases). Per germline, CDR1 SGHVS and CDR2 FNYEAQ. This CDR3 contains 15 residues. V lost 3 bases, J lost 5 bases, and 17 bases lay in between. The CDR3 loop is CASSLATYRGDEQYF. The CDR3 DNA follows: TGTGCCAGCAGCTTGGCGACCTATCGGGGTGACGAGCAGTACTTC.

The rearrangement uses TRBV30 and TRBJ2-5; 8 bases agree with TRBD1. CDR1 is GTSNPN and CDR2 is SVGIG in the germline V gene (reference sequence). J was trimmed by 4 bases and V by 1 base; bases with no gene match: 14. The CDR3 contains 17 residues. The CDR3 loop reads CAWSANWQIQGGETQYF. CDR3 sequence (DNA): TGTGCCTGGAGTGCGAACTGGCAAATACAGGGGGGAGAGACCCAGTACTTC. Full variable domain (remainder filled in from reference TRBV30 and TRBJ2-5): SQTIHQWPATLVQPVGSPLSLECTVEGTSNPNLYWYRQAAGRGLQLLFYSVGIGQISSEVPQNLSASRPQDRQFILSSKKLLLSDSGFYLCAWSANWQIQGGETQYFGPGTRLLVL.

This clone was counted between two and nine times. The CDR3 DNA follows: TGCGCCAGCAGCCACGGCGGGCTTCTGAACACTGAAGCTTTCTTT. It encodes CASSHGGLLNTEAFF. This chain links TRBV4-1 with TRBJ1-1; D gene unclear. Germline CDR1 is MGHRA and CDR2 is YSYEKL. This CDR3 has 15 amino acids. Trimming left V 3 bases short and J 0 bases short, with 11 bases between.

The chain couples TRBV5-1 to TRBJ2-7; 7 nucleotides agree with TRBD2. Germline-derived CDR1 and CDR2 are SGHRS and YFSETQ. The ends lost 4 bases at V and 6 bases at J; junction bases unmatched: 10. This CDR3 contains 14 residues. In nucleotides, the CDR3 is TGCGCCAGCAGCGAGGGCCCGGGGGGTGGCGAGCAGTACTTC. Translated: CASSEGPGGGEQYF. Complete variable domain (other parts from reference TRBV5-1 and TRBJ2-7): KAGVTQTPRYLIKTRGQQVTLSCSPISGHRSVSWYQQTPGQGLQFLFEYFSETQRNKGNFPGRFSGRQFSNSRSEMNVSTLELGDSALYLCASSEGPGGGEQYFGPGTRLTVT.